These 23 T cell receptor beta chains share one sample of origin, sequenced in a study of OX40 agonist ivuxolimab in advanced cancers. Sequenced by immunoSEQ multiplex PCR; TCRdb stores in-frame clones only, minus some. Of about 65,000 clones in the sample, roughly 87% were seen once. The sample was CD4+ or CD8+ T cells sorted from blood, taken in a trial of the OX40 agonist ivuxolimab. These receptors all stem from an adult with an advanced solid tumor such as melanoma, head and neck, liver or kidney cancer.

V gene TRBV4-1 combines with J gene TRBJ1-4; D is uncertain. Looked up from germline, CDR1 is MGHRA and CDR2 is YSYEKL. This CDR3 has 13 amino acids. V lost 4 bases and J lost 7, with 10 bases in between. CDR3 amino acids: CASSPPVPEKLFF. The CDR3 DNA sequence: TGCGCCAGCAGCCCCCCAGTTCCTGAAAAACTGTTTTTT.

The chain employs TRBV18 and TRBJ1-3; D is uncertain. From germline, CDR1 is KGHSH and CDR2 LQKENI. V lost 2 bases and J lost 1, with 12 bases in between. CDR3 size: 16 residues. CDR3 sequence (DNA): TGTGCCAGCTCACCAAGCGAGTCTCAATCTGGAAACACCATATATTTT. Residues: CASSPSESQSGNTIYF.

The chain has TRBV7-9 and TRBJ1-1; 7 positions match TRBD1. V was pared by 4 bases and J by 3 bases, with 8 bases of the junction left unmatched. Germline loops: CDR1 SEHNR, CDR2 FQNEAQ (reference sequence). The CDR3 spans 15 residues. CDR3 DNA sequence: TGTGCCAGCAGCTCCGGAGGGGGCAGGTACACTGAAGCTTTCTTT. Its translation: CASSSGGGRYTEAFF.

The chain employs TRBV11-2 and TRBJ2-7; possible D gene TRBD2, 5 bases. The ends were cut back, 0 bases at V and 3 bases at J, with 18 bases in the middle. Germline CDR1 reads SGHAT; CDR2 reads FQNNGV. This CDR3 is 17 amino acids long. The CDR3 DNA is TGTGCCAGCAGCTTAGAGTACCTGCGGGCCTGGCTCTACGAGCAGTACTTC. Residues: CASSLEYLRAWLYEQYF.

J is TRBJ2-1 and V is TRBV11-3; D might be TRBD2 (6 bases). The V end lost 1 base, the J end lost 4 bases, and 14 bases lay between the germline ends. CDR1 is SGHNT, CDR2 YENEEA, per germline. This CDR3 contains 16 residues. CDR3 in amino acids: CASSLGGVTQYNEQFF. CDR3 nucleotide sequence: TGTGCCAGCAGCTTAGGCGGGGTTACCCAATACAATGAGCAGTTCTTC. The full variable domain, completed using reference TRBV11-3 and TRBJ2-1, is EAGVVQSPRYKIIEKKQPVAFWCNPISGHNTLYWYLQNLGQGPELLIRYENEEAVDDSQLPKDRFSAERLKGVDSTLKIQPAELGDSAVYLCASSLGGVTQYNEQFFGPGTRLTVL.

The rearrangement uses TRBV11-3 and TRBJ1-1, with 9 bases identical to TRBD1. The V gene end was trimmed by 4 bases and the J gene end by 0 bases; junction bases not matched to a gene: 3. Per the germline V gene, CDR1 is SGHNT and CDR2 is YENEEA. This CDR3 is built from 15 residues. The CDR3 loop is CASSSGQGMNTEAFF. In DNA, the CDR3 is TGTGCCAGCAGCTCTGGACAGGGGATGAACACTGAAGCTTTCTTT.

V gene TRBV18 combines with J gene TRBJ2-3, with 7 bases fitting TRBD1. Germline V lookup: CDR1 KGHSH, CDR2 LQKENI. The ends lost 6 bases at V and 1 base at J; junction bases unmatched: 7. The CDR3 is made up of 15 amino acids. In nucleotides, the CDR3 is TGTGCCAGCTCCAACCGGGACAGACGCACAGATACGCAGTATTTT. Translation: CASSNRDRRTDTQYF.

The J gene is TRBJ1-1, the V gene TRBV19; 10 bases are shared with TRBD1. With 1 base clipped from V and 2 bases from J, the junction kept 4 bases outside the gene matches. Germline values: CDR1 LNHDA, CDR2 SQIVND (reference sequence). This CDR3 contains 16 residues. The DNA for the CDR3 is TGTGCCAGTAGTATAGCTGGGACAGGGGTAAACACTGAAGCTTTCTTT. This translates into CASSIAGTGVNTEAFF.

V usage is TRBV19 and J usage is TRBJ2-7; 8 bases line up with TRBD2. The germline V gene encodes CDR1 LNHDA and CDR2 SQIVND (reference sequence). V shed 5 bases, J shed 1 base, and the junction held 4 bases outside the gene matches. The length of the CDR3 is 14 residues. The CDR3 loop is CASSRASGSYEQYF. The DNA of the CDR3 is TGTGCCAGTAGTCGGGCTAGCGGGTCCTACGAGCAGTACTTC.

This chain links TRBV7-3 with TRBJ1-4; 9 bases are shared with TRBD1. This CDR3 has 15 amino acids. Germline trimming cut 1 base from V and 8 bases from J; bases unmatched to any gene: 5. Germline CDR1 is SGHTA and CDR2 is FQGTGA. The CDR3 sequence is CASSLRGTGPEKLFF. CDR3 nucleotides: TGTGCCAGCAGCTTAAGAGGGACAGGGCCCGAAAAACTGTTTTTT.

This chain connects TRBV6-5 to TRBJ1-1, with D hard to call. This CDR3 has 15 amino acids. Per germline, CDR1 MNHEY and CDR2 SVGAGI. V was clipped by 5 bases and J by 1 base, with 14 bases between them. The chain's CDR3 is CASSPLEGTNTEAFF. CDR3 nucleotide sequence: TGTGCCAGCAGTCCCCTTGAGGGTACGAACACTGAAGCTTTCTTT.

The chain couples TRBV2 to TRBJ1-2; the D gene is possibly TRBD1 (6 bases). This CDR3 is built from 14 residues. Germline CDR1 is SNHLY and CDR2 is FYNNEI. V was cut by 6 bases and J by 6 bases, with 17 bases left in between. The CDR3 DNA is TGTGCCAGCAGACCCGGACAGCAGTCTCATGGCTACACCTTC. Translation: CASRPGQQSHGYTF.

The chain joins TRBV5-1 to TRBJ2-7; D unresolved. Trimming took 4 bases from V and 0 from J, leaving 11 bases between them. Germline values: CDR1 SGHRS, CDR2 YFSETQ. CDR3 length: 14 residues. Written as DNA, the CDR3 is TGCGCCAGCAGCATGTTAGGGCACTCCTACGAGCAGTACTTC. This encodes CASSMLGHSYEQYF.

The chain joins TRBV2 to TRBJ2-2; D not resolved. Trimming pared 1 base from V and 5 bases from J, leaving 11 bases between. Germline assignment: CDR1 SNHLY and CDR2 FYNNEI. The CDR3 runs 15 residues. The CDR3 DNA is TGTGCCAGCAGTGAAGTTCAGTTGGGGACCGGGGAGCTGTTTTTT. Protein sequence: CASSEVQLGTGELFF.

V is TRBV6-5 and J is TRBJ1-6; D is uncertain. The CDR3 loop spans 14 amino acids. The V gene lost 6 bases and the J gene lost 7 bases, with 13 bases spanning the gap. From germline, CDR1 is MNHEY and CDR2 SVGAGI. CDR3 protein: CASSPRGGNSPLHF. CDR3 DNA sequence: TGTGCCAGCAGCCCACGAGGAGGCAATTCACCCCTCCACTTT.

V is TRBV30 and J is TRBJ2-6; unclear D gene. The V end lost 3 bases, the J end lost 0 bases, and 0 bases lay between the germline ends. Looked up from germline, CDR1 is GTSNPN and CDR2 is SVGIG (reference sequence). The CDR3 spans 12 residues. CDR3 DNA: TGTGCCTGGAGCTCTGGGGCCAACGTCCTGACTTTC. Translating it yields CAWSSGANVLTF.

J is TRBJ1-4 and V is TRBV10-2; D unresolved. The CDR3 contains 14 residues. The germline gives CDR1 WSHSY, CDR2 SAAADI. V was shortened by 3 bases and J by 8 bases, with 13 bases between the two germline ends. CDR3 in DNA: TGCGCCAGCAGTGAACATAGCCTCACAGAAAAACTGTTTTTT. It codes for CASSEHSLTEKLFF.

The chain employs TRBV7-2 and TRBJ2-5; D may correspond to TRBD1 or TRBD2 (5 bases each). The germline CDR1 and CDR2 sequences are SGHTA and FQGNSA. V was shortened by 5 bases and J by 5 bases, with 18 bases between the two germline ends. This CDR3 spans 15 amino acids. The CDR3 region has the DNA TGTGCCAGCAGCATCCCTTCGGGGCTAAGGGAGACCCAGTACTTC. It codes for CASSIPSGLRETQYF. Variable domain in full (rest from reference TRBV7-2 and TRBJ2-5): GAGVSQSPSNKVTEKGKDVELRCDPISGHTALYWYRQSLGQGLEFLIYFQGNSAPDKSGLPSDRFSAERTGGSVSTLTIQRTQQEDSAVYLCASSIPSGLRETQYFGPGTRLLVL.

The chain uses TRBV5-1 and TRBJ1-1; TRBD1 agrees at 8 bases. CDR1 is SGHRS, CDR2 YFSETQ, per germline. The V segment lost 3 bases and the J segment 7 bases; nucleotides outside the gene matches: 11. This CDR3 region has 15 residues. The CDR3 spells CASSSTGGVLVEAFF. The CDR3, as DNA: TGCGCCAGCAGCTCCACAGGGGGAGTGCTGGTTGAAGCTTTCTTT.

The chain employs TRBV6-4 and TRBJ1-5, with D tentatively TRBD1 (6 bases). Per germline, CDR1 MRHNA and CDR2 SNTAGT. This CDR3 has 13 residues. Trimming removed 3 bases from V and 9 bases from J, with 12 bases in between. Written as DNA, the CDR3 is TGTGCCAGCAGTGAGGCAGGGGAACTGCCCCAGCATTTT. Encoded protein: CASSEAGELPQHF.

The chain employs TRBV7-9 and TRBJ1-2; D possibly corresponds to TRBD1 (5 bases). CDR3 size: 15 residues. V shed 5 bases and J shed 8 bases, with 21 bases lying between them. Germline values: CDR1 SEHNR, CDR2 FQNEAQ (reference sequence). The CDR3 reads CASSIGTEARRGYTF. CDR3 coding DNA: TGTGCCAGCAGCATAGGGACGGAGGCCAGGAGGGGCTACACCTTC. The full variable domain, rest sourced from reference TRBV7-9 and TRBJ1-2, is DTGVSQNPRHKITKRGQNVTFRCDPISEHNRLYWYRQTLGQGPEFLTYFQNEAQLEKSRLLSDRFSAERPKGSFSTLEIQRTEQGDSAMYLCASSIGTEARRGYTFGSGTRLTVV.

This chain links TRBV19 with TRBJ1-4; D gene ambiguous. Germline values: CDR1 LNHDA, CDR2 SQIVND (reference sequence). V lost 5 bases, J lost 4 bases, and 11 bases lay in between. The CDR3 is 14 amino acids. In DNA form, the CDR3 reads TGTGCCAGTAGTCGTCAGGTACTTAATGAAAAACTGTTTTTT. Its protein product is CASSRQVLNEKLFF.

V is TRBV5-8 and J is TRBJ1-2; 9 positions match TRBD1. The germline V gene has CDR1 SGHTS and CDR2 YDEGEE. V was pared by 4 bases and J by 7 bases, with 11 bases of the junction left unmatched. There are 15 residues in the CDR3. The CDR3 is CASSPPGQGRAGYTF. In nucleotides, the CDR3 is TGTGCCAGCAGCCCACCGGGACAGGGTCGAGCTGGCTACACCTTC.